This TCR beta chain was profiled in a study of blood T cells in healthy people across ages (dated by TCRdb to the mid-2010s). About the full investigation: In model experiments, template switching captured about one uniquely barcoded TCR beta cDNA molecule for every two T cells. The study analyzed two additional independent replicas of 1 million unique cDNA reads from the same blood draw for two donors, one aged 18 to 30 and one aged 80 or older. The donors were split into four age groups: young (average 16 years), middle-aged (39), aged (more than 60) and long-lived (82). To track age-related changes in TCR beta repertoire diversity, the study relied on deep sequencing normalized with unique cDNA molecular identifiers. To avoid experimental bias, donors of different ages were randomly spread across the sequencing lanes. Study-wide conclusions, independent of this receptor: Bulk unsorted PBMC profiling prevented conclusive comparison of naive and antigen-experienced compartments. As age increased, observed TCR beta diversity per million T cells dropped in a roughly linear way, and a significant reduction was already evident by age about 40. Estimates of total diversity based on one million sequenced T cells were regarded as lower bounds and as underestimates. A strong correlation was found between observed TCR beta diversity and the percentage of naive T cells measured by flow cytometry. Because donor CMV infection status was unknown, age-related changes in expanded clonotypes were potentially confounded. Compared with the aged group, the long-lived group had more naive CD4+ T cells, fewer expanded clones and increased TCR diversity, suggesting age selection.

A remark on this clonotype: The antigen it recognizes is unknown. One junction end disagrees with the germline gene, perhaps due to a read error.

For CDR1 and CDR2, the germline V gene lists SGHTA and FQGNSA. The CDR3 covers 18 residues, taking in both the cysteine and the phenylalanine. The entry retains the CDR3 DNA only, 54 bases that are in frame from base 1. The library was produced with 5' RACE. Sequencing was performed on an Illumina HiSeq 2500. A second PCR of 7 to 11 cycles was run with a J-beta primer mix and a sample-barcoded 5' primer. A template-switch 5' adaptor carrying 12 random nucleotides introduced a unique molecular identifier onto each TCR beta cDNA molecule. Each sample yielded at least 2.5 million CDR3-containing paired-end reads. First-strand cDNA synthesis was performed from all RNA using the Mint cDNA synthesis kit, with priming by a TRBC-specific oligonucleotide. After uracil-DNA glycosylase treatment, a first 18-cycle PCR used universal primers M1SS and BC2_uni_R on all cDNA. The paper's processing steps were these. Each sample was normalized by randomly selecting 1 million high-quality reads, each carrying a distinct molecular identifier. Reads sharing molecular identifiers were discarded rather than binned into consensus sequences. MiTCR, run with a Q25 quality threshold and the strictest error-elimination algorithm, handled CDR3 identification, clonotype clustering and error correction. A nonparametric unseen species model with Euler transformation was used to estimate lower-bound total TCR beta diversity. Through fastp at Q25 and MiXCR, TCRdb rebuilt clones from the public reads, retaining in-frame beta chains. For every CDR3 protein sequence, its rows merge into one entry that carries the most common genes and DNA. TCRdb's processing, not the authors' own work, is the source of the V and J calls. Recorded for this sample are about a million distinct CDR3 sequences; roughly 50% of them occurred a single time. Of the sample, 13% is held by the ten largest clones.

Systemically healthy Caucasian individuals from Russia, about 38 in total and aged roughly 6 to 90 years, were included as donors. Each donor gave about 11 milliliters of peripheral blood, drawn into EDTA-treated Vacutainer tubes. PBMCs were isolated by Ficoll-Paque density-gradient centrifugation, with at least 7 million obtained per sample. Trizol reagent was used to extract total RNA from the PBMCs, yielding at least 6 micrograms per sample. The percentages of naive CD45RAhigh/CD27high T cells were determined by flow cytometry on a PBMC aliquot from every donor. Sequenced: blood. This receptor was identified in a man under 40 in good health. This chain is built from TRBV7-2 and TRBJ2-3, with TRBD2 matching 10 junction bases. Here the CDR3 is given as CASSLAGAGGPGADTQYF. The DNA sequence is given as TGTGCCAGCAGCCTAGCCGGAGCGGGGGGGCCAGGCGCAGATACGCAGTATTTT.